This TCR beta chain was retrieved from a study of identifying expanded T cells in peripheral blood. Assay used: immunoSEQ multiplex PCR; TCRdb lists only in-frame clones, some missing. The sample gives 85,000 to 90,000 clones, more than 75% of which show up once; 5.6% is in the top ten. The CDR3 sequence is 13 residues long. Trimming shortened V by 3 bases and J by 0 bases, and 9 bases separated the two germline ends. Per the germline V gene, CDR1 is SQVTM and CDR2 is ANQGSEA. The chain links TRBV29-1 to TRBJ2-7; tentatively, D is TRBD1 or TRBD2 (5 bases each). Sequenced material: blood. The sequence was collected from a person aged 18 to 75 in good health. The CDR3 DNA reads TGCAGCGTTGACGGGGACGTCTCCTACGAGCAGTACTTC. Translated, it gives CSVDGDVSYEQYF.